This TCR beta chain was sequenced for a study of OX40 agonist ivuxolimab in advanced cancers. Study-level information: Across the patients, intravenous ivuxolimab was delivered every 2 weeks at 0.01 to 10 mg/kg. Partial responses were achieved by three patients: one hepatocellular carcinoma, two cutaneous melanoma.

CDR1 is MNHEY and CDR2 is SMNVEV in the germline V gene (reference sequence). V shed 2 bases, J shed 6 bases, and the junction held 11 bases outside the gene matches. The CDR3 is made up of 17 amino acids. With autoimmune disease history or systemic immunosuppression, patients were excluded. The repertoire was sequenced with immunoSEQ multiplex PCR; TCRdb's copy has only in-frame clones and lacks some. Here the sample spans 40,000 to 50,000 clones, approximately 90% being singletons. The clonotype originates from an adult with an advanced solid tumor such as melanoma, head and neck, liver or kidney cancer. Sequenced material: CD4+ or CD8+ T cells sorted from blood, taken in a trial of the OX40 agonist ivuxolimab. The V call is TRBV27, the J call TRBJ2-1, with 9 bases lining up with TRBD2. CDR3 nucleotide sequence: TGTGCCAGCAGTTTAATCCACGGGACTAGCCTCTTCAATGAGCAGTTCTTC. As protein: CASSLIHGTSLFNEQFF.